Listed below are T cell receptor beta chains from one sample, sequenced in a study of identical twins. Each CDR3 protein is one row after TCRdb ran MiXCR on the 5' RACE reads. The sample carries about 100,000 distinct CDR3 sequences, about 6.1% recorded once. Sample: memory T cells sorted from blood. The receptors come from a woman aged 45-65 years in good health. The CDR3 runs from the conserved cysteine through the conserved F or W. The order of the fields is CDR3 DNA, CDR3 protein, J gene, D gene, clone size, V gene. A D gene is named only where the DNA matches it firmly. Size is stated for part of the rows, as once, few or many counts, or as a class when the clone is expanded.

TGTGCCAGCAGTTCCCACCCCCTCATAGGGGGCGGTGATGAAAAACTGTTTTTT	CASSSHPLIGGGDEKLFF	TRBJ1-4	TRBD1	many	TRBV12-3/TRBV12-4
TGTGCCAGCAGATACCGGGCCGTAAATTCACCCCTCCACTTT	CASRYRAVNSPLHF	TRBJ1-6	.	many	TRBV12-3/TRBV12-4
TGTGCCAGCACCTACGAGGGGCGGAACTCCTACGAGCAGTACTTC	CASTYEGRNSYEQYF	TRBJ2-7	.	many	TRBV5-6
TGTGCCACCCATTACAGCTCTGGGGCCAACGTCCTGACTTTC	CATHYSSGANVLTF	TRBJ2-6	.	.	TRBV12-3/TRBV12-4
TGTGCCAGCAGCTTGGACAGGGGGGAGACAGATACGCAGTATTTT	CASSLDRGETDTQYF	TRBJ2-3	TRBD1	.	TRBV9
TGTGCCAGCAGCTTAGTAACCAGAAGTGACTATGGCTACACCTTC	CASSLVTRSDYGYTF	TRBJ1-2	.	many	TRBV7-2
TGCAGTGTTTCACAGGGAAGGGGTTTAGGAAATGAGCAGTTCTTC	CSVSQGRGLGNEQFF	TRBJ2-1	.	many	TRBV20-1
TGCGCCAGCAGCCAAGAGTGGGGGTTTAGCACAGATACGCAGTATTTT	CASSQEWGFSTDTQYF	TRBJ2-3	.	few	TRBV4-1
TGCAGTGCGACTAGCGGGGCAATAGCCAAAAACATTCAGTACTTC	CSATSGAIAKNIQYF	TRBJ2-4	TRBD2	many	TRBV20-1
TGTGCCAGTAGTAATTACCTTGAAGCTTTCTTT	CASSNYLEAFF	TRBJ1-1	.	many	TRBV19
TGCGCCAGCAGAGAAGCTTGGACAGGGGACTATGGCTACACCTTC	CASREAWTGDYGYTF	TRBJ1-2	TRBD1	many	TRBV5-1
TGTGCCAGCAGCTCACGAAGACAGGGGCCCACTGGTGAGCAGTTCTTC	CASSSRRQGPTGEQFF	TRBJ2-1	TRBD1	few	TRBV7-3
TGTGCCAGCAGCCAAGATCGGGCTAGAACCCCGTTCTTC	CASSQDRARTPFF	TRBJ2-1	.	many	TRBV3-1
TGTGCCAGCAGTTACTCGAGAGAGACCCAGTACTTC	CASSYSRETQYF	TRBJ2-5	.	many	TRBV6-6
TGTGCCAGCAGCTTAGCTCTGCCGTCCGGGGAGCTGTTTTTT	CASSLALPSGELFF	TRBJ2-2	.	many	TRBV11-1
TGTGCCAGCTCACCACGAGGGGGGATCTATGGCTACACCTTC	CASSPRGGIYGYTF	TRBJ1-2	.	many	TRBV18
TGTGCCAGCACCTGGGGAACAGCTAATTCACCCCTCCACTTT	CASTWGTANSPLHF	TRBJ1-6	.	many	TRBV12-3/TRBV12-4
TGCGCCAGCGGGGCGACTACTGGGGACACCATATATTTT	CASGATTGDTIYF	TRBJ1-3	.	many	TRBV5-1
TGCAGCGCCCGAGGGCGACAGGGGGCGTCCGGAAACACCATATATTTT	CSARGRQGASGNTIYF	TRBJ1-3	TRBD1	many	TRBV29-1
TGTGCCTCGGGAACTGAAGCTTTCTTT	CASGTEAFF	TRBJ1-1	.	few	TRBV30
TGCGCCAGCAGTGACCCGTTGGGGGCCAACGTCCTGACTTTC	CASSDPLGANVLTF	TRBJ2-6	.	few	TRBV10-1
TGCAGTGCCAGCACAGGGATAGCCAAAAACATTCAGTACTTC	CSASTGIAKNIQYF	TRBJ2-4	.	many	TRBV20-1
TGTGCCAGTAGTCCCTGGGGCGGACTTACAGATACGCAGTATTTT	CASSPWGGLTDTQYF	TRBJ2-3	.	few	TRBV11-2
TGCGCCAGCAGCATAACTAGCAGACAAGAGACCCAGTACTTC	CASSITSRQETQYF	TRBJ2-5	.	.	TRBV5-1
TGTGCCAGCGGCGGCAATGAGCAGTTCTTC	CASGGNEQFF	TRBJ2-1	.	few	TRBV7-6
TGTGCCAGCAGTTCCTCAACTAGCGGGAGGGGGAATGAGCAGTTCTTC	CASSSSTSGRGNEQFF	TRBJ2-1	TRBD2	few	TRBV6-6
TGTGCCAGCAGCTCCACAGTCACAGATACGCAGTATTTT	CASSSTVTDTQYF	TRBJ2-3	.	many	TRBV7-9
TGCAGTGCTCCTCAAGTGAGGGATGAGCAGTTCTTC	CSAPQVRDEQFF	TRBJ2-1	.	many	TRBV20-1
TGTGCCAGCTCCTACGCGATAAACACTGAAGCTTTCTTT	CASSYAINTEAFF	TRBJ1-1	.	many	TRBV18
TGCGCCAGCAGACTCCGTGTTGACGGGGAGCTGTTTTTT	CASRLRVDGELFF	TRBJ2-2	.	many	TRBV5-1
TGTGCCAGCTTCCAGGCAGGACTAGCTACTTCCGGGGAGCTGTTTTTT	CASFQAGLATSGELFF	TRBJ2-2	TRBD2	many	TRBV12-3/TRBV12-4
TGTGCCAGCAGCTCCCCGGGACAGGGTACCGGGGAGCTGTTTTTT	CASSSPGQGTGELFF	TRBJ2-2	TRBD1	many	TRBV7-9
TGTGCCTGGAACTCGGACAGGGGGGACTATGGCTACACCTTC	CAWNSDRGDYGYTF	TRBJ1-2	TRBD1	.	TRBV30
TGCAGCGTACCAGATGGCTACACCTTC	CSVPDGYTF	TRBJ1-2	.	.	TRBV29-1
TGTGCCAGCAGCCAAAGCGGGAGGGCCGATGAGCAGTTCTTC	CASSQSGRADEQFF	TRBJ2-1	TRBD2	many	TRBV5-6
TGCGCCAGCAGAAAGGGACAGGCGGGTGAGGAGCAGTTCTTC	CASRKGQAGEEQFF	TRBJ2-1	TRBD1	many	TRBV10-1
TGTGCCATCAGTGAGTCGACAGGAGCGGGTCAGCCCCAGCATTTT	CAISESTGAGQPQHF	TRBJ1-5	.	many	TRBV10-3
TGTGCCAGCAGCTTAAGTAGGAGGGGGCACGACAATGAGCAGTTCTTC	CASSLSRRGHDNEQFF	TRBJ2-1	.	many	TRBV11-2
TGCGCCAGCAGCTTGGAAGGGCCCGGGGAGCTGTTTTTT	CASSLEGPGELFF	TRBJ2-2	.	many	TRBV5-1
TGTGCCACCAGCCCTTCGGGGACTAGTACCGGGGAGCTGTTTTTT	CATSPSGTSTGELFF	TRBJ2-2	TRBD2	.	TRBV15
TGTGCCAGCAGATCAGGGGTCCGGATGGCCCAGTACTTC	CASRSGVRMAQYF	TRBJ2-5	.	many	TRBV12-3/TRBV12-4
TGCGCCAGCAGCCGTTCCGGGACTAGCGAGAACAATGAGCAGTTCTTC	CASSRSGTSENNEQFF	TRBJ2-1	TRBD2	many	TRBV5-1
TGCGCCAGCAGCCGGCTAGGGGGGGAGGCTAGGTCTATGTACTTC	CASSRLGGEARSMYF	TRBJ2-5	.	few	TRBV4-1
TGTGCCAGCAGCCTAGGGGTTACAAATTCTTACGAGCAGTACTTC	CASSLGVTNSYEQYF	TRBJ2-7	.	few	TRBV4-2
TGCGCCAGCAGCTTGGCGGGGCTAGCGGGCTACAATGAGCAGTTCTTC	CASSLAGLAGYNEQFF	TRBJ2-1	TRBD2	.	TRBV5-1
TGCGCCAGCAGCCGCAGGGGGATGAACACTGAAGCTTTCTTT	CASSRRGMNTEAFF	TRBJ1-1	TRBD1	.	TRBV5-1
TGTGCCAGCAGTGTTCAGGACGGGGATACGCAGTATTTT	CASSVQDGDTQYF	TRBJ2-3	.	many	TRBV6-1
TGCGCCAGCAGCTTGTTTAGGGGACAGGGTTATGAGCAGTTCTTC	CASSLFRGQGYEQFF	TRBJ2-1	TRBD1	.	TRBV5-1
TGCAGTGCTAGAGATAGTGTCCGGAAGGTTGATACGCAGTATTTT	CSARDSVRKVDTQYF	TRBJ2-3	.	few	TRBV20-1
TGTGCCAGCACACAGGGGGGTCTCGCCGACACTGAAGCTTTCTTT	CASTQGGLADTEAFF	TRBJ1-1	TRBD1	.	TRBV5-4